This TCR beta chain was sequenced during a study of T cells in Graves' hyperthyroidism and ophthalmopathy. Study-wide results and caveats: The blood repertoire included most of the expanded thyroid clonotypes above 0.001. In validation, the model predicted ophthalmopathy. These predictions came a median about 6.5 months before onset. The authors' 13 V-J model separated ophthalmopathy from stable hyperthyroidism.

This clonotype was detected ten times or more. The antigen is not known. Authors of the study amplified TCR beta CDR3 regions from RNA transcripts. The TCR CDR3 was amplified in a first-round RT-PCR using the HTBI primer set. TCRdb re-analysed the multiplex PCR reads in MiXCR, keeping a single row per CDR3 protein. The sample carries fewer than 650,000 distinct CDR3 sequences, approximately 49% recorded once. Per germline, CDR1 DFQATT and CDR2 SNEGSKA (reference sequence). The CDR3 runs 13 residues. Between the trimmed V and J ends, which lost 7 bases and 5 bases, there was a span of 17 bases. In making diagnoses, clinical symptoms, serum thyroxine and TRAb, thyroid ultrasound and orbital computed tomography were all used.

The sequencing sample was made of peripheral blood or thyroid tissue (not recorded which). The V call is TRBV20-1, the J call TRBJ1-1, with D possibly matching TRBD1 (5 bases). The sequence was obtained from an adult woman with Graves' disease, either hyperthyroidism or ophthalmopathy (not recorded which). The CDR3: CSGTRVRATEAFF. The DNA of the CDR3 is TGCAGTGGCACCAGGGTCCGGGCGACTGAAGCTTTCTTT.